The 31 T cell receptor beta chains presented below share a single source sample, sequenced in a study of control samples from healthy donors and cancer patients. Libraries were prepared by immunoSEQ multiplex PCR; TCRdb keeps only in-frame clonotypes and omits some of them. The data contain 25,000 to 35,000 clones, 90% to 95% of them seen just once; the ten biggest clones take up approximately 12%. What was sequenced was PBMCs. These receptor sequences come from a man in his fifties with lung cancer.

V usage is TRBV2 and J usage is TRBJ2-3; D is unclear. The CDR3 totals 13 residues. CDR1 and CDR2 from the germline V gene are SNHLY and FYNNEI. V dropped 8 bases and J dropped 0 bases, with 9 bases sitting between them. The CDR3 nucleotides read TGTGCCAGCTTGACCTCTAGCACAGATACGCAGTATTTT. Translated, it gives CASLTSSTDTQYF.

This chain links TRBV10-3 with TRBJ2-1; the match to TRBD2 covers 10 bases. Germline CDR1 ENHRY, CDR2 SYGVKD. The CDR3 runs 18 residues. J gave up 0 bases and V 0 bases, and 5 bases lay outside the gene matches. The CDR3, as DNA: TGTGCCATCAGTGAGTCAGCGGGGGGGAAAAGCTCCTACAATGAGCAGTTCTTC. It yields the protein CAISESAGGKSSYNEQFF.

In DNA, the CDR3 is TGTGCCAGCAGCCCCTGGGACAGGGAAACCTACGAGCAGTACTTC. Its protein is CASSPWDRETYEQYF. The rearrangement links TRBV3-1 (or the pseudogene TRBV3-2) to TRBJ2-7; 9 nucleotides agree with TRBD1. The CDR3 contains 15 residues. V lost 4 bases to trimming and J lost 2 bases; unmatched junction nucleotides: 6. Per germline, CDR1 LGHDT and CDR2 YNNKEL (reference sequence).

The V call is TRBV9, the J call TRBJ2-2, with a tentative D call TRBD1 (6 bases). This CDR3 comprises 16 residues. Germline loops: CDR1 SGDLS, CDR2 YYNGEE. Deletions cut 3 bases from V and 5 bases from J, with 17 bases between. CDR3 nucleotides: TGTGCCAGCAGCGAGGGGACACGGGGTAGGACCGGGGAGCTGTTTTTT. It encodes CASSEGTRGRTGELFF.

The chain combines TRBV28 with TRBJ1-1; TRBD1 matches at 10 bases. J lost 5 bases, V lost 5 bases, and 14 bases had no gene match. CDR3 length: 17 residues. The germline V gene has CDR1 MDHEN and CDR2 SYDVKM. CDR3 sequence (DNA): TGTGCCAGCAGTCTTCCCTCCGGGACAGGGGATAGAACTGAAGCTTTCTTT. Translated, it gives CASSLPSGTGDRTEAFF. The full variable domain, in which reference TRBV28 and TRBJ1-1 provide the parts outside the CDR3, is DVKVTQSSRYLVKRTGEKVFLECVQDMDHENMFWYRQDPGLGLRLIYFSYDVKMKEKGDIPEGYSVSREKKERFSLILESASTNQTSMYLCASSLPSGTGDRTEAFFGQGTRLTVV.

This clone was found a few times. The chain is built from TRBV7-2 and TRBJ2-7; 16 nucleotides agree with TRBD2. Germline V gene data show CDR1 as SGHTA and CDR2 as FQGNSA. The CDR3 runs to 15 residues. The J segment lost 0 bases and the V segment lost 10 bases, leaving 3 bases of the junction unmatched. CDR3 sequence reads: CATGLAGGSSYEQYF. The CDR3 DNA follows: TGTGCCACGGGACTAGCGGGGGGGAGCTCCTACGAGCAGTACTTC.

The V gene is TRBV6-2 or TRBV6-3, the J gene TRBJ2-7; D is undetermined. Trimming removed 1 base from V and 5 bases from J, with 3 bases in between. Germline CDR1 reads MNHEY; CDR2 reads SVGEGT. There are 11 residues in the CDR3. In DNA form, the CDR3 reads TGTGCCAGCAGTTACTACGACGAGCAGTACTTC. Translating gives CASSYYDEQYF.

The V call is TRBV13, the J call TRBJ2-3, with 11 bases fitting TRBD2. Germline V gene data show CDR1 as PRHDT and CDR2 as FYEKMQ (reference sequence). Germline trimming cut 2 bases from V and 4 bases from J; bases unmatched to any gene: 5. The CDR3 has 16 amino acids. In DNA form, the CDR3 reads TGTGCCAGCAGCTTAAAATTAGCGGGGGGGGCAGATACGCAGTATTTT. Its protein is CASSLKLAGGADTQYF. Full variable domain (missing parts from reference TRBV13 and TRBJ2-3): AAGVIQSPRHLIKEKRETATLKCYPIPRHDTVYWYQQGPGQDPQFLISFYEKMQSDKGSIPDRFSAQQFSDYHSELNMSSLELGDSALYFCASSLKLAGGADTQYFGPGTRLTVL.

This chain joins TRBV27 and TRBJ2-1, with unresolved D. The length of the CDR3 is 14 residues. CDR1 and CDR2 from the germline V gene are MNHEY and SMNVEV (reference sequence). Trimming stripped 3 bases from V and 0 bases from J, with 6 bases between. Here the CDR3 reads CASSFLLSYNEQFF. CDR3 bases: TGTGCCAGCAGTTTCCTCCTCTCCTACAATGAGCAGTTCTTC.

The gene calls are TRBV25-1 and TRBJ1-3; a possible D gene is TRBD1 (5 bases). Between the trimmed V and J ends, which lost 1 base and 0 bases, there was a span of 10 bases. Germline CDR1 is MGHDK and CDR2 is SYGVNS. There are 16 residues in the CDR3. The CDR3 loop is CASSESGDSSGNTIYF. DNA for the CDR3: TGTGCCAGCAGTGAATCGGGAGACAGCTCTGGAAACACCATATATTTT.

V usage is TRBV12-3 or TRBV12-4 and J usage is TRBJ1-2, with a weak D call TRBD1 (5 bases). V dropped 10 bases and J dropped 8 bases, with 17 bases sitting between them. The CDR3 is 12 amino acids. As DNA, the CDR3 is TGTGCCACCACGCCGGGGGGTTTGGGCTACACCTTC. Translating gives CATTPGGLGYTF.

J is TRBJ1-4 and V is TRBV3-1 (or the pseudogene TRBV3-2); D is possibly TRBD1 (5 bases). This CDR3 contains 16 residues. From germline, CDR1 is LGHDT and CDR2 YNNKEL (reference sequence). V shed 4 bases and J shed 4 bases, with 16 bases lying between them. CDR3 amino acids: CASSRYAADSNEKLFF. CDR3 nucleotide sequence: TGTGCCAGCAGCCGCTATGCAGCCGACAGTAATGAAAAACTGTTTTTT.

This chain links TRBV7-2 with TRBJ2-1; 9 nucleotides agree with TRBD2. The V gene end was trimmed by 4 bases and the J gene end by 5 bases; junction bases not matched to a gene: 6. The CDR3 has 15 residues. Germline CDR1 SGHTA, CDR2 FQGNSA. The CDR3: CASSSLSGGDNEQFF. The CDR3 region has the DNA TGTGCCAGCAGCTCCCTTAGCGGGGGTGACAATGAGCAGTTCTTC.

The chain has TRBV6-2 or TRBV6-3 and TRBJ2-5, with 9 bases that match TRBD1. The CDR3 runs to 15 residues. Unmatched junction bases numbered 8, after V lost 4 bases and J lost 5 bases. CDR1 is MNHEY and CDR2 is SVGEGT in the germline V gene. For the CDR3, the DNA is TGTGCCAGCAGTTCCCGGGACAGGGTTTTGGAGACCCAGTACTTC. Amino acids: CASSSRDRVLETQYF.

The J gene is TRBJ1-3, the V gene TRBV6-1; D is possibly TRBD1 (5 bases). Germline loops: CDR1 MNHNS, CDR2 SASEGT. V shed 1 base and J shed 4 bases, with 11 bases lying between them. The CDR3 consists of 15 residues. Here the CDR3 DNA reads TGTGCCAGCAGTGAAGTAGAGGGGCCGGGAAACACCATATATTTT. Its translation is CASSEVEGPGNTIYF.

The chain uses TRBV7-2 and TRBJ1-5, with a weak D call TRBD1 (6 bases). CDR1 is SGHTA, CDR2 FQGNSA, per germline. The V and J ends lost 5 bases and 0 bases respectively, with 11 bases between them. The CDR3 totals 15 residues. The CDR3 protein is CASSLYRDSNQPQHF. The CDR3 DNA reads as TGTGCCAGCAGCCTATACAGGGATAGCAATCAGCCCCAGCATTTT.

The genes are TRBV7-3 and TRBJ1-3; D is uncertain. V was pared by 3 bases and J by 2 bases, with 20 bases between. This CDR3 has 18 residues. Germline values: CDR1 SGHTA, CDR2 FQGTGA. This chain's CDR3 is CASSFHRNGGWAGNTIYF. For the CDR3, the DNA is TGTGCCAGCAGCTTTCATCGTAACGGAGGGTGGGCTGGAAACACCATATATTTT.

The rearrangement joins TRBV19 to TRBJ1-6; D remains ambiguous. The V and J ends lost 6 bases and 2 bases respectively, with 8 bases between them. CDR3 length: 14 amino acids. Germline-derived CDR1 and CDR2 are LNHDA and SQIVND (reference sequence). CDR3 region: CASRGKAYNSPLHF. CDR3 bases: TGTGCCAGTAGGGGGAAAGCCTATAATTCACCCCTCCACTTT. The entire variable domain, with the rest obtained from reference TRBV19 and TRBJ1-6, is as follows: DGGITQSPKYLFRKEGQNVTLSCEQNLNHDAMYWYRQDPGQGLRLIYYSQIVNDFQKGDIAEGYSVSREKKESFPLTVTSAQKNPTAFYLCASRGKAYNSPLHFGNGTRLTVT.

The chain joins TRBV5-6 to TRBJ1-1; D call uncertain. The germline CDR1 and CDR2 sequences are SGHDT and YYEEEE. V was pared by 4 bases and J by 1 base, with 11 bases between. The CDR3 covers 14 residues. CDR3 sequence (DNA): TGTGCCAGCAGCCAAATCTGGGGGAACACTGAAGCTTTCTTT. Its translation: CASSQIWGNTEAFF.

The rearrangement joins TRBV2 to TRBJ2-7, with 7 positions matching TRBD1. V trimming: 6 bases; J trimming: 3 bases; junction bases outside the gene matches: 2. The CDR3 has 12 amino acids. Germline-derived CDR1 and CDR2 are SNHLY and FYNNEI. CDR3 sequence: CASRWDSYEQYF. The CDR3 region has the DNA TGTGCCAGCAGATGGGACAGCTACGAGCAGTACTTC.

In DNA, the CDR3 is TGCGCCAGCAGCCAAGATCTCGGACAGGGGGTTCAGCCCCAGCATTTT. It encodes CASSQDLGQGVQPQHF. The chain recombines TRBV4-1 with TRBJ1-5; 10 bases agree with TRBD1. CDR3 size: 16 residues. CDR1 MGHRA and CDR2 YSYEKL come from the germline V gene. J was trimmed by 6 bases and V by 0 bases; bases with no gene match: 5.

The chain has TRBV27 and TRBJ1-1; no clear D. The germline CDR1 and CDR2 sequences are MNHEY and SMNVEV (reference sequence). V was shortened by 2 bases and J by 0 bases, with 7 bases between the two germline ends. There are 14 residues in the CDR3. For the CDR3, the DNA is TGTGCCAGCAGTTTAACCCGTGTGAACACTGAAGCTTTCTTT. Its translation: CASSLTRVNTEAFF.

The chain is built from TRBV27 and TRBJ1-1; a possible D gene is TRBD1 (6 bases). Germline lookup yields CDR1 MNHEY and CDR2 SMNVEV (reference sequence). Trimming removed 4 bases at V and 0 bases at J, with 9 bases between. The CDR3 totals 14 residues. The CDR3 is CASSYRALNTEAFF. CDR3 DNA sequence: TGTGCCAGCAGTTACAGGGCGTTGAACACTGAAGCTTTCTTT.

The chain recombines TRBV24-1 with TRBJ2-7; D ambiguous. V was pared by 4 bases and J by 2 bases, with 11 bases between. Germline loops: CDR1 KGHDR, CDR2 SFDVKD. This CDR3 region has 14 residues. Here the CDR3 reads CATSDPPPAYEQYF. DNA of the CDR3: TGTGCCACCAGTGACCCCCCTCCGGCCTACGAGCAGTACTTC.

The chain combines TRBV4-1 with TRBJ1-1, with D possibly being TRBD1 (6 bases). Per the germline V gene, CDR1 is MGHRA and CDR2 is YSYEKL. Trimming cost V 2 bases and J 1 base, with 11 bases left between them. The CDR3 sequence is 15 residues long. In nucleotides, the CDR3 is TGCGCCAGCAGCCAAAGCAGGGGCCCGAACACTGAAGCTTTCTTT. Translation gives CASSQSRGPNTEAFF.

The CDR3 protein is CATSLAGAVGTDTQYF. CDR3 DNA sequence: TGTGCCACCAGCCTCGCTGGTGCTGTGGGCACAGATACGCAGTATTTT. The chain has TRBV15 and TRBJ2-3; D unclear. Germline V gene data show CDR1 as LNHNV and CDR2 as YYDKDF (reference sequence). Trimming took 5 bases from V and 1 from J, leaving 16 bases between them. There are 16 residues in the CDR3.

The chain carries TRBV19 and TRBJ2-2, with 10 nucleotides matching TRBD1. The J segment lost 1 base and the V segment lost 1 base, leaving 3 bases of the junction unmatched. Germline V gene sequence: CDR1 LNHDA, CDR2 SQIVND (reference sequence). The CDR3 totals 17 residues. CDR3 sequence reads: CASSIGRTGGNTGELFF. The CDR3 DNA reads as TGTGCCAGTAGTATAGGCAGGACAGGGGGGAACACCGGGGAGCTGTTTTTT.

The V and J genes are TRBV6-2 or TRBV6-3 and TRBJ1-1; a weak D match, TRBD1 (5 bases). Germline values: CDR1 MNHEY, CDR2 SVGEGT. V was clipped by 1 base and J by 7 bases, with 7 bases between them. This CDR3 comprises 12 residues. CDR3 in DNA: TGTGCCAGCAGTTACTTCGGGGGTGAAGCTTTCTTT. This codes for CASSYFGGEAFF.

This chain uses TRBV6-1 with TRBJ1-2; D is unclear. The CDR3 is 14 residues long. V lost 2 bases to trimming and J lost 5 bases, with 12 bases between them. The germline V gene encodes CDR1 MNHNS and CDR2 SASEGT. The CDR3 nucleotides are TGTGCCAGCAGTGAATGGGGAGGAGGGTATGGCTACACCTTC. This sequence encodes CASSEWGGGYGYTF.

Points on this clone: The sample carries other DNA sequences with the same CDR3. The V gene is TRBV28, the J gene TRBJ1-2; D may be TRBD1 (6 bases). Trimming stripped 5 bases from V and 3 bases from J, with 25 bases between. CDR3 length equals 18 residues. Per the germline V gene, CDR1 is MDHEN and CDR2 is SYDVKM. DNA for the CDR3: TGTGCCAGCAGTCCTCGTTTTAGGGGGGGTCCGGGTGACTATGGCTACACCTTC. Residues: CASSPRFRGGPGDYGYTF.

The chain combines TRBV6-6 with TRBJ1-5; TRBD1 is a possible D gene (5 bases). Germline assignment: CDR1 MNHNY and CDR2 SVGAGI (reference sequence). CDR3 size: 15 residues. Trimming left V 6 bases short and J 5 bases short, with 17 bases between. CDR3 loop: CASSPGPPVDQPQHF. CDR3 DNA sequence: TGTGCCAGCAGCCCGGGACCCCCCGTTGATCAGCCCCAGCATTTT.